Below are 11 T cell receptor beta chains sequenced from a single sample in a study of CD4 T cells in relation to SARS-CoV-2 and coronaviruses. Sequencing used immunoSEQ multiplex PCR; TCRdb keeps in-frame clones, though not all of them. The sample has some 19,000 clones, around 78% seen once. CD4+ T cells from unexposed donors were obtained before the COVID-19 pandemic (2011-2018). The cells were cultured for around ten days before CD4+ T cells were isolated. These receptors lack a known antigen. What was sequenced was CD4+ T cells from PBMCs, cultured in vitro. These receptors came from a human donor in good health.

The chain combines TRBV4-1 with TRBJ2-1; 13 bases are a match to TRBD2. This CDR3 region has 16 residues. V lost 2 bases to trimming and J lost 15 bases; unmatched junction nucleotides: 13. CDR1 and CDR2 (germline): MGHRA, YSYEKL. The CDR3 coding sequence is TGCGCCAGCAGCCAACTGGGGGTACTAGCGGGAGGGCCTGGGTTCTTC. Protein sequence: CASSQLGVLAGGPGFF.

J is TRBJ2-5 and V is TRBV2; weak D call: TRBD2 (5 bases). CDR1 is SNHLY and CDR2 is FYNNEI in the germline V gene. The CDR3 is made up of 14 amino acids. V shed 10 bases and J shed 4 bases, with 19 bases lying between them. The CDR3 DNA reads as TGTGCCACCCAAACACGCGGGTCCTTAGAGACCCAGTACTTC. It yields the protein CATQTRGSLETQYF.

The J gene is TRBJ2-2, the V gene TRBV7-9; no clear D gene. In germline, CDR1 is SEHNR, CDR2 FQNEAQ (reference sequence). This CDR3 region has 13 residues. Between the trimmed V and J ends, which lost 4 bases and 4 bases, there was a span of 7 bases. CDR3 in amino acids: CASSSTSTGELFF. The CDR3 DNA reads TGTGCCAGCAGCTCTACATCCACCGGGGAGCTGTTTTTT.

The genes are TRBV24-1 and TRBJ2-3; D gene unclear. V lost 1 base and J 4 bases, leaving 5 bases between the germline ends. This CDR3 has 13 residues. The germline V gene has CDR1 KGHDR and CDR2 SFDVKD. Written as DNA, the CDR3 is TGTGCCACCAGTGATTTAAGCCCAGATACGCAGTATTTT. Its translation is CATSDLSPDTQYF.

J is TRBJ1-2 and V is TRBV6-6, with 8 bases that match TRBD1. The length of the CDR3 is 14 residues. J gave up 8 bases and V 7 bases, and 12 bases lay outside the gene matches. The germline V gene has CDR1 MNHNY and CDR2 SVGAGI (reference sequence). In nucleotides, the CDR3 is TGTGCCAGCATTGTACAGGGGGGGACTTTGGGCTACACCTTC. Translation gives CASIVQGGTLGYTF.

This clone was seen just once. This chain connects TRBV14 to TRBJ2-1; tentative D call: TRBD1 (5 bases). With 0 bases removed from V and 6 bases from J, the gap between germline ends came to 12 bases. Germline CDR1 SGHDN, CDR2 FVKESK. The CDR3 loop spans 15 amino acids. The CDR3 region is CASSQDRVIGNEQFF. CDR3 coding DNA: TGTGCCAGCAGCCAAGACAGGGTGATCGGCAATGAGCAGTTCTTC.

This rearrangement joins TRBV10-3 to TRBJ2-5; D is possibly TRBD1 (5 bases). The germline gives CDR1 ENHRY, CDR2 SYGVKD. The V end was cut by 10 bases, the J end by 0 bases, with 9 bases between. The CDR3 is 12 residues long. The CDR3 protein is CATAGNQETQYF. DNA for the CDR3: TGTGCCACAGCAGGGAACCAAGAGACCCAGTACTTC.

This clone has just a few counts. The rearrangement joins TRBV9 to TRBJ2-1; TRBD2 agrees at 7 bases. The trim removed 0 bases at V and 2 bases at J, leaving 17 bases unmatched. CDR3 size: 20 residues. Germline CDR1 is SGDLS and CDR2 is YYNGEE. Written as DNA, the CDR3 is TGTGCCAGCAGCGTAGTCCGCGGGAGCATATTGCTAAAGACCTACAATGAGCAGTTCTTC. Encoded protein: CASSVVRGSILLKTYNEQFF.

This clone has a single count. The gene calls are TRBV15 and TRBJ2-3, with D uncertain. Between the trimmed V and J ends, which lost 0 bases and 4 bases, there was a span of 5 bases. The CDR3 is 13 amino acids. In germline, CDR1 is LNHNV, CDR2 YYDKDF (reference sequence). The CDR3 DNA sequence: TGTGCCACCAGCAGAGATTCGTCAGATACGCAGTATTTT. Protein product: CATSRDSSDTQYF.

This chain links TRBV19 with TRBJ2-1; D uncertain. Trimming removed 2 bases at V and 1 base at J, with 12 bases between. The V gene's germline CDR1 is LNHDA and CDR2 SQIVND (reference sequence). The CDR3 totals 16 residues. DNA for the CDR3: TGTGCCAGTAGTATAATCCTACGGCTTTCCTACAATGAGCAGTTCTTC. This encodes CASSIILRLSYNEQFF.

The J gene is TRBJ2-1, the V gene TRBV14, with D possibly matching TRBD2 (6 bases). Deletions cut 4 bases from V and 9 bases from J, with 13 bases between. CDR1 is SGHDN and CDR2 is FVKESK in the germline V gene. The CDR3 totals 13 residues. The CDR3 sequence: CASSRTGASEQFF. The CDR3, as DNA: TGTGCCAGCAGCCGGACGGGAGCCAGTGAGCAGTTCTTC.